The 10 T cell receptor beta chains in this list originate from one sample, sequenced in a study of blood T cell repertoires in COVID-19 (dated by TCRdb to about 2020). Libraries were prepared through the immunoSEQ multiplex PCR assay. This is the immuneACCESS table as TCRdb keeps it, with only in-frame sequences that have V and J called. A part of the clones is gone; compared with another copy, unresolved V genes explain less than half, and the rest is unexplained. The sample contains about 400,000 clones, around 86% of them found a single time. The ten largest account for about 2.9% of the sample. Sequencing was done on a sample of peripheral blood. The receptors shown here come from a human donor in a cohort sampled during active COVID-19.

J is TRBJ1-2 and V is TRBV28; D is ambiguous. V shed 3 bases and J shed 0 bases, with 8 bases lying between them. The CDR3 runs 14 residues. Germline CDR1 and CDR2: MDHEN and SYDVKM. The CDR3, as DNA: TGTGCCAGCAGTTTGGGCAATGCTAACTATGGCTACACCTTC. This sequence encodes CASSLGNANYGYTF.

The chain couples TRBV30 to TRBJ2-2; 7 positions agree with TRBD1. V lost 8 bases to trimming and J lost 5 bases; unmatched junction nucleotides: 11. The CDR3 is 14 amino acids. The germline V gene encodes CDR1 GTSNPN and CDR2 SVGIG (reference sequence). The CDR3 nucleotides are TGTGCCCATCTCCGAGGGGGCGGAACCGGGGAGCTGTTTTTT. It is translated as CAHLRGGGTGELFF.

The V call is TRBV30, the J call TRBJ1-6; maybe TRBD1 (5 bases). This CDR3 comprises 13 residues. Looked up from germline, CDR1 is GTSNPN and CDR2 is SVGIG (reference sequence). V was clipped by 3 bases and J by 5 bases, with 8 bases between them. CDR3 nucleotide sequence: TGTGCCTGGAGGGTAGGGGATAATTCACCCCTCCACTTT. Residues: CAWRVGDNSPLHF.

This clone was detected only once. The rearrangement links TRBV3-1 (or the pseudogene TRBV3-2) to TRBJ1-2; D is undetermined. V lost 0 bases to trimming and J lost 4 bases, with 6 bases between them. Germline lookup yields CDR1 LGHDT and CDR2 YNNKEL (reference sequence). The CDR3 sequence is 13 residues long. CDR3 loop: CASSQDGSYGYTF. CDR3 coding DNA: TGTGCCAGCAGCCAAGATGGCAGCTATGGCTACACCTTC.

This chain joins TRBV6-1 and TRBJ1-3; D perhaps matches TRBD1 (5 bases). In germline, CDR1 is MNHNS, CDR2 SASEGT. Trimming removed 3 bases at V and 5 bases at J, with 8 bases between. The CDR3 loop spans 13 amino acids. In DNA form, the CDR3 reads TGTGCCAGCAGTGACAGGGCAAGAAACACCATATATTTT. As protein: CASSDRARNTIYF.

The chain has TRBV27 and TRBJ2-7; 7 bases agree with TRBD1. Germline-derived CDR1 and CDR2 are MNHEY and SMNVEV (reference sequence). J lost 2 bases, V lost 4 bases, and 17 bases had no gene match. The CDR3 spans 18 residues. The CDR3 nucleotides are TGTGCCAGCAGTTGGCTCCAACCGAGACAGGGCCAAACCTACGAGCAGTACTTC. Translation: CASSWLQPRQGQTYEQYF.

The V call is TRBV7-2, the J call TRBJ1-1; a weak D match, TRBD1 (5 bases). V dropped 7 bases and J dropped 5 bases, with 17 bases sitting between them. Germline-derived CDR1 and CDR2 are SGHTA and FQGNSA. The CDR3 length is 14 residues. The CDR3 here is CASKRGRGNTEAFF. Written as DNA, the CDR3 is TGTGCCAGCAAAAGGGGAAGGGGCAATACTGAAGCTTTCTTT. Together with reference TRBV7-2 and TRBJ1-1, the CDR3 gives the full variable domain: GAGVSQSPSNKVTEKGKDVELRCDPISGHTALYWYRQSLGQGLEFLIYFQGNSAPDKSGLPSDRFSAERTGGSVSTLTIQRTQQEDSAVYLCASKRGRGNTEAFFGQGTRLTVV.

The chain's CDR3 is CASTDDRGRGYTF. DNA of the CDR3: TGTGCCAGCACTGATGACAGGGGTCGTGGCTACACCTTC. The V gene is TRBV2, the J gene TRBJ1-2; 8 nucleotides match TRBD1. The J segment lost 7 bases and the V segment lost 7 bases, leaving 8 bases of the junction unmatched. Germline V gene lookup returns CDR1 SNHLY and CDR2 FYNNEI. The CDR3 length is 13 residues.

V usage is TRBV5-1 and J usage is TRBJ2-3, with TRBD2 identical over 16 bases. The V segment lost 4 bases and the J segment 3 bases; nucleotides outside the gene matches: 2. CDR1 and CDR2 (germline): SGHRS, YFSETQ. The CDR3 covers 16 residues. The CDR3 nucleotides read TGCGCCAGCAGCCCGGGACTAGCGGGGGGGACAGATACGCAGTATTTT. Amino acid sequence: CASSPGLAGGTDTQYF. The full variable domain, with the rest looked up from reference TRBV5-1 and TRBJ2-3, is KAGVTQTPRYLIKTRGQQVTLSCSPISGHRSVSWYQQTPGQGLQFLFEYFSETQRNKGNFPGRFSGRQFSNSRSEMNVSTLELGDSALYLCASSPGLAGGTDTQYFGPGTRLTVL.

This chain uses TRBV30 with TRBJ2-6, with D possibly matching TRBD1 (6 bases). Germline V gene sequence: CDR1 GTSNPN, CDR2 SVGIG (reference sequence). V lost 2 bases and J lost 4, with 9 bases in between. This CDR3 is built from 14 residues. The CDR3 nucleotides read TGTGCCTGGAGTTCCGGGACAGGGGCCAACGTCCTGACTTTC. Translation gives CAWSSGTGANVLTF.